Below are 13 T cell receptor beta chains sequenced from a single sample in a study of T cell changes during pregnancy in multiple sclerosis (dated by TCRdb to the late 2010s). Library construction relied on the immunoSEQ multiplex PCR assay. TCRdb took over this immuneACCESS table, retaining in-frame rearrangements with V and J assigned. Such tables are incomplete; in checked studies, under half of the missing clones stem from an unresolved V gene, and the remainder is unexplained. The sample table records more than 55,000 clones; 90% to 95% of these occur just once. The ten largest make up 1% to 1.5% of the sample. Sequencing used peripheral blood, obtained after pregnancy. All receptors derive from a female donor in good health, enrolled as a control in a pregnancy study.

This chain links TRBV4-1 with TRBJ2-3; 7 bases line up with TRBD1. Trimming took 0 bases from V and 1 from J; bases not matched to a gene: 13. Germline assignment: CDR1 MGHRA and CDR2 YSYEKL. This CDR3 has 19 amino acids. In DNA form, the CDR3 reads TGCGCCAGCAGCCAAGATAGCCGCCGACAGGGCTGGGGCACAGATACGCAGTATTTT. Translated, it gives CASSQDSRRQGWGTDTQYF.

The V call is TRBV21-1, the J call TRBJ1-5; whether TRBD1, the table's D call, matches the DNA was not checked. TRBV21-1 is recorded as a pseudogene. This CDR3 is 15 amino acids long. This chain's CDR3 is CASSLPDRGNQPQHF. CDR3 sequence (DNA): TGTGCCAGCAGCCTGCCCGACAGGGGCAATCAGCCCCAGCATTTT.

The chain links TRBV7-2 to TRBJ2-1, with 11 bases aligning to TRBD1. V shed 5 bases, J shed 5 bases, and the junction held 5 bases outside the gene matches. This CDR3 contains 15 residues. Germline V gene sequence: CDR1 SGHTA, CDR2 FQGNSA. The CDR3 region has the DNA TGTGCCAGCAGCCGGACAGGGGGCGCGAACAATGAGCAGTTCTTC. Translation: CASSRTGGANNEQFF.

CDR3 in amino acids: CASSTTGNQPQHF. The CDR3 DNA sequence: TGTGCCAGTAGTACGACAGGTAATCAGCCCCAGCATTTT. V and J are TRBV19 and TRBJ1-5; perhaps TRBD1 as D (6 bases). The CDR3 sequence is 13 residues long. V dropped 4 bases and J dropped 4 bases, with 8 bases sitting between them. Germline V gene sequence: CDR1 LNHDA, CDR2 SQIVND (reference sequence).

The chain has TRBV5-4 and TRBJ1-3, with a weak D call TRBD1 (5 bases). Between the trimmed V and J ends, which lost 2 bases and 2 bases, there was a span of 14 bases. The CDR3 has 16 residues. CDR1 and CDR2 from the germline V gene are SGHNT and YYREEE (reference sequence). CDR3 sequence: CASSFFGGATGNTIYF. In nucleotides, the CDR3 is TGTGCCAGCAGCTTCTTCGGTGGGGCTACTGGAAACACCATATATTTT.

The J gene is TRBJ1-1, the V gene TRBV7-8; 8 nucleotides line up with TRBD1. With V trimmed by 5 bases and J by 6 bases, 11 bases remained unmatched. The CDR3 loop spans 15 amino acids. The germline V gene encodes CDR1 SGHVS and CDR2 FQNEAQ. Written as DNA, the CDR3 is TGTGCCAGCAGCCCCCTGGGACAGGCGCAGGCTGAAGCTTTCTTT. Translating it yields CASSPLGQAQAEAFF.

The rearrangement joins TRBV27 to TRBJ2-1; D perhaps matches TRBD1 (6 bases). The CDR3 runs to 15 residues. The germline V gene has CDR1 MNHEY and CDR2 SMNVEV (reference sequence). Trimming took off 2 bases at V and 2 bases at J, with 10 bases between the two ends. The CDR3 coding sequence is TGTGCCAGCAGTTTAAGGACAGCTACCTACAATGAGCAGTTCTTC. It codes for CASSLRTATYNEQFF.

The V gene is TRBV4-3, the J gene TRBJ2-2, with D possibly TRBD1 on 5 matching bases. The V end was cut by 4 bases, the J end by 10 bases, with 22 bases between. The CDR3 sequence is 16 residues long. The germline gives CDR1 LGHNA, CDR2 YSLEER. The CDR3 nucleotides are TGCGCCAGCAGCCCAGGGATCCCCCCTCCCGCCGAGGAGCTGTTTTTT. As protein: CASSPGIPPPAEELFF.

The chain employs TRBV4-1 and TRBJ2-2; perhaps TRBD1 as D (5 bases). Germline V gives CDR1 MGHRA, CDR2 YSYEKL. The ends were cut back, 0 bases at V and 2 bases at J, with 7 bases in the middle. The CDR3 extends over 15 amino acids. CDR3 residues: CASSQDRVNTGELFF. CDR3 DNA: TGCGCCAGCAGCCAAGACAGGGTAAACACCGGGGAGCTGTTTTTT.

CDR3 coding DNA: TGTGCCAGCAGCTTAGATCGCGGGATTGATGGCTACACCTTC. As protein: CASSLDRGIDGYTF. This rearrangement joins TRBV7-9 to TRBJ1-2, with D unclear. Trimming removed 1 base from V and 6 bases from J, with 12 bases in between. Germline lookup yields CDR1 SEHNR and CDR2 FQNEAQ (reference sequence). This CDR3 contains 14 residues. Together with reference TRBV7-9 and TRBJ1-2, the CDR3 gives the full variable domain: DTGVSQNPRHKITKRGQNVTFRCDPISEHNRLYWYRQTLGQGPEFLTYFQNEAQLEKSRLLSDRFSAERPKGSFSTLEIQRTEQGDSAMYLCASSLDRGIDGYTFGSGTRLTVV.

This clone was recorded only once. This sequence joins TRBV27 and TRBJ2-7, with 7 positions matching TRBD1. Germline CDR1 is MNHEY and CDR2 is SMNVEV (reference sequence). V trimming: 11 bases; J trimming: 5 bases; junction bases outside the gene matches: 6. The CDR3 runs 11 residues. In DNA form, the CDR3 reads TGTGCCTCAAAGGGGGCCCACGAGCAGTACTTC. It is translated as CASKGAHEQYF.

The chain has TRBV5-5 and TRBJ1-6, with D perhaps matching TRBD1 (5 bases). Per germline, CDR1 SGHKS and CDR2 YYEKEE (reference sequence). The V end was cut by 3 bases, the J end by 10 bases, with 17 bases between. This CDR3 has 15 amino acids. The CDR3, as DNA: TGTGCCAGCAGCTCCTCAGGGTCATGGGGCTCACCCCTCCACTTT. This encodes CASSSSGSWGSPLHF.

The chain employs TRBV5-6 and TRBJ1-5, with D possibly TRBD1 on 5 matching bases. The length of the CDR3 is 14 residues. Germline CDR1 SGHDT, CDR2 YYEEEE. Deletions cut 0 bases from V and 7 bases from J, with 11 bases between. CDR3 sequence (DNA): TGTGCCAGCAGCTTGGGCAGGGTTAGGCAGCCCCAGCATTTT. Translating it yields CASSLGRVRQPQHF.